This entry is about one TCR beta chain. No antigen is known for it. This record comes from a study of shared clonotypes between healthy human individuals. Study at large: Plates per donor: three CD4 naive, three CD4 memory, two CD8 naive, one CD8 memory.

General study results and limits: Naive CD4 clonotype sharing across a few donors was approximately 5%.

The repertoire was sequenced with immunoSEQ multiplex PCR; TCRdb's copy has only in-frame clones and lacks some. The sample lists roughly 1,100,000 clones; about 77% were seen once. This clonotype was obtained from a man younger than 30 in good health. Sequencing was done on a sample of memory CD4+ T cells sorted from blood. The subset denotes: CD45RA-negative fraction.

The CDR3 here is CASSLLDRGREYF. As DNA, the CDR3 is TGTGCCAGCAGTTTACTGGACAGGGGGAGGGAGTATTTT. V is TRBV28 and J is TRBJ2-3, with 10 bases fitting TRBD1. CDR3 length: 13 amino acids. V lost 2 bases and J lost 13; bases outside the gene matches: 6. Per germline, CDR1 MDHEN and CDR2 SYDVKM.